The present T cell receptor beta chain was sequenced within a study of T cells after somatic rescue of genetic block. Method: immunoSEQ multiplex PCR; TCRdb's copy keeps in-frame clones and lacks some. The sample has approximately 100,000 clones, 75% to 90% seen once. The germline CDR1 and CDR2 sequences are SNHLY and FYNNEI. The CDR3 totals 14 residues. Trimming took 7 bases from V and 1 from J, leaving 13 bases between them. The chain is built from TRBV2 and TRBJ1-1; no reliable D call. Specimen: peripheral blood mononuclear cells (PBMCs). This clonotype originated in a woman aged 18-35 years. The CDR3 nucleotides are TGTGCCAGCACCCGATTTTTGGAGAACACTGAAGCTTTCTTT. Amino acid sequence: CASTRFLENTEAFF. The full variable domain, completed using reference TRBV2 and TRBJ1-1, is EPEVTQTPSHQVTQMGQEVILRCVPISNHLYFYWYRQILGQKVEFLVSFYNNEISEKSEIFDDQFSVERPDGSNFTLKIRSTKLEDSAMYFCASTRFLENTEAFFGQGTRLTVV.